The 23 T cell receptor beta chains below all came from one sample that was sequenced in a study of PD-1 blockade in classical Hodgkin lymphoma. Data came from immunoSEQ multiplex PCR; TCRdb stores just in-frame clones and leaves some out. Of 7,500 to 8,500 clones listed, more than 70% are singletons. Every patient was affected by relapse after autologous stem cell transplantation, while exposure to brentuximab vedotin was not uniform. From thawed PBMCs, CD8+ T cells were isolated by magnetic negative selection. This specimen consisted of CD8+ T cells from blood, obtained at baseline. Source of these receptors: a human donor with classical Hodgkin lymphoma.

J is TRBJ2-7 and V is TRBV9, with 7 bases lining up with TRBD1. The V and J ends lost 0 bases and 4 bases, in that order; junction bases with no gene match: 10. Germline V gene lookup returns CDR1 SGDLS and CDR2 YYNGEE. This CDR3 has 16 amino acids. The CDR3 region is CASSVGGGNTGYEQYF. DNA for the CDR3: TGTGCCAGCAGCGTAGGAGGGGGCAATACGGGTTACGAGCAGTACTTC.

The gene calls are TRBV4-1 and TRBJ2-3; D unresolved. The CDR3 has 14 amino acids. Germline V gene sequence: CDR1 MGHRA, CDR2 YSYEKL. Trimming removed 0 bases from V and 10 bases from J, with 14 bases in between. The CDR3 region is CASSQDEVPEAQYF. CDR3 DNA sequence: TGCGCCAGCAGCCAAGATGAGGTTCCCGAGGCGCAGTATTTT.

The rearrangement links TRBV4-1 to TRBJ1-2, with TRBD1 as a possible D gene (6 bases). V lost 0 bases, J lost 6 bases, and 14 bases lay in between. CDR3 size: 15 residues. Per the germline V gene, CDR1 is MGHRA and CDR2 is YSYEKL. The CDR3 DNA reads as TGCGCCAGCAGCCAAGAGAGGGGGGGGCGCGATGGCTACACCTTC. Encoded protein: CASSQERGGRDGYTF.

J is TRBJ2-7 and V is TRBV5-1; 10 positions agree with TRBD2. V dropped 0 bases and J dropped 5; count of bases not matched to a gene: 5. This CDR3 spans 15 amino acids. Germline CDR1 is SGHRS and CDR2 is YFSETQ. In DNA form, the CDR3 reads TGCGCCAGCAGCTTGGGTAGCGGGGGGCTGGACGAGCAGTACTTC. Its protein is CASSLGSGGLDEQYF.

This rearrangement joins TRBV21-1 to TRBJ2-1; the DNA was not used to check the table's D call, TRBD2. TRBV21-1 counts as a pseudogene. The CDR3 consists of 15 residues. CDR3 sequence: CASSTSPLTRTEQFF. The CDR3 DNA reads TGTGCCAGCAGCACTTCCCCCTTGACTAGAACTGAGCAGTTCTTC.

The J gene is TRBJ2-7, the V gene TRBV5-1; the D gene is possibly TRBD1 (5 bases). This CDR3 contains 15 residues. V dropped 5 bases and J dropped 5 bases, with 20 bases sitting between them. Germline assignment: CDR1 SGHRS and CDR2 YFSETQ. DNA of the CDR3: TGCGCCAGCAGTCCTAGGTTCAGGGTTTCCGACGAGCAGTACTTC. Encoded protein: CASSPRFRVSDEQYF.

CDR3 nucleotide sequence: TGCAGCGTGACAGGGGGTATTATCAATGAGCAGTTCTTC. Its translation is CSVTGGIINEQFF. The chain is built from TRBV29-1 and TRBJ2-1, with 9 bases lining up with TRBD1. Unmatched junction bases numbered 6, after V lost 6 bases and J lost 6 bases. From germline, CDR1 is SQVTM and CDR2 ANQGSEA. The CDR3 has 13 amino acids.

The V call is TRBV28, the J call TRBJ2-5, with 8 bases aligning to TRBD2. Germline V CDR1 and CDR2: MDHEN, SYDVKM. V lost 3 bases and J lost 10; bases outside the gene matches: 19. CDR3 size: 17 residues. CDR3 sequence reads: CASSFPGSRAGAPGQYF. In DNA form, the CDR3 reads TGTGCCAGCAGTTTCCCGGGATCTAGAGCGGGGGCGCCGGGCCAGTACTTC.

This rearrangement joins TRBV13 to TRBJ2-5, with 8 bases matching TRBD1. The CDR3 runs to 17 residues. Germline V lookup: CDR1 PRHDT, CDR2 FYEKMQ (reference sequence). V was clipped by 5 bases and J by 4 bases; unmatched bases: 15. CDR3 residues: CASSHAGRGRGVETQYF. The CDR3 coding sequence is TGTGCCAGCAGCCACGCGGGCAGGGGGCGAGGGGTAGAGACCCAGTACTTC.

The chain is built from TRBV7-9 and TRBJ2-5, with 7 positions matching TRBD2. The germline CDR1 and CDR2 sequences are SEHNR and FQNEAQ (reference sequence). The CDR3 is 15 residues long. The V gene end was trimmed by 2 bases and the J gene end by 5 bases; junction bases not matched to a gene: 8. CDR3 sequence (DNA): TGTGCCAGCAGCTTACTACCGGGAGGTGAGGAGACCCAGTACTTC. Residues: CASSLLPGGEETQYF.

The rearrangement links TRBV6-1 to TRBJ2-1, with 7 bases fitting TRBD1. Germline V gives CDR1 MNHNS, CDR2 SASEGT. This CDR3 is built from 14 residues. V was pared by 6 bases and J by 10 bases, with 12 bases of the junction left unmatched. The CDR3 region has the DNA TGTGCCAGCAGCCCCGGGACAGCCGACTGGGAGCAGTTCTTC. This codes for CASSPGTADWEQFF.

The V gene is TRBV28, the J gene TRBJ2-7; TRBD2 aligns across 9 bases. Germline V CDR1 and CDR2: MDHEN, SYDVKM. The CDR3 spans 15 residues. V shed 5 bases, J shed 3 bases, and the junction held 8 bases outside the gene matches. CDR3 nucleotides: TGTGCCAGCAGTCCCGTAGCGGGAGCCTACTACGAGCAGTACTTC. Amino acid sequence: CASSPVAGAYYEQYF.

This clone was recorded once. The chain carries TRBV28 and TRBJ2-7; D possibly corresponds to TRBD1 (7 bases). The V gene lost 3 bases and the J gene lost 2 bases, with 14 bases spanning the gap. Germline CDR1 is MDHEN and CDR2 is SYDVKM. This CDR3 region has 15 residues. The DNA of the CDR3 is TGTGCCAGCAGTTTGGGCAGGGGGGTCCCCTACGAGCAGTACTTC. The encoded protein is CASSLGRGVPYEQYF. Supplemented by reference TRBV28 and TRBJ2-7, the full variable domain reads DVKVTQSSRYLVKRTGEKVFLECVQDMDHENMFWYRQDPGLGLRLIYFSYDVKMKEKGDIPEGYSVSREKKERFSLILESASTNQTSMYLCASSLGRGVPYEQYFGPGTRLTVT.

This rearrangement joins TRBV10-3 to TRBJ1-4; D perhaps matches TRBD1 (5 bases). CDR1 and CDR2 (germline): ENHRY, SYGVKD. Trimming left V 6 bases short and J 4 bases short, with 12 bases between. The CDR3 loop spans 14 amino acids. The CDR3 here is CAISLTENNEKLFF. In DNA form, the CDR3 reads TGTGCCATCAGCTTGACAGAAAATAATGAAAAACTGTTTTTT.

This chain links TRBV7-5 with TRBJ2-1; the table calls TRBD1, which could not be checked here. TRBV7-5 is listed as a pseudogene. This CDR3 has 16 residues. The CDR3 protein is CASSSVRDTTYNEQFF. For the CDR3, the DNA is TGTGCCAGCAGCTCGGTCCGGGACACGACCTACAATGAGCAGTTCTTC.

The chain employs TRBV27 and TRBJ2-5; 8 bases line up with TRBD2. J lost 4 bases, V lost 4 bases, and 5 bases had no gene match. CDR1 is MNHEY and CDR2 is SMNVEV in the germline V gene (reference sequence). CDR3 length: 14 amino acids. CDR3 coding DNA: TGTGCCAGCAGTTACACTAGCGGAGTAGAGACCCAGTACTTC. Translated, it gives CASSYTSGVETQYF.

The CDR3 spells CASSLTLPPYEQYF. In nucleotides, the CDR3 is TGTGCCAGCAGCCTGACACTACCACCCTACGAGCAGTACTTC. J is TRBJ2-7 and V is TRBV27; D gene unclear. CDR1 and CDR2 (germline): MNHEY, SMNVEV (reference sequence). Trimming pared 6 bases from V and 2 bases from J, leaving 14 bases between. This CDR3 is built from 14 residues.

The chain couples TRBV6-1 to TRBJ1-2; TRBD1 might be the D (5 bases). CDR3 length: 13 amino acids. Germline V gene sequence: CDR1 MNHNS, CDR2 SASEGT. Written as DNA, the CDR3 is TGTACCCACAGCAGGGCAGGGCCCTATGGCTACACCTTC. Protein sequence: CTHSRAGPYGYTF.

CDR3 sequence reads: CASSSSGGHYEQYF. CDR3 nucleotides: TGTGCCAGCAGTTCCAGTGGGGGGCACTACGAGCAGTACTTC. The chain carries TRBV6-6 and TRBJ2-7, with D perhaps given as TRBD1 or TRBD2 (6 bases each). V lost 4 bases and J lost 3, with 13 bases in between. The germline V gene encodes CDR1 MNHNY and CDR2 SVGAGI (reference sequence). CDR3 length equals 14 residues.

The genes are TRBV6-6 and TRBJ2-7; maybe TRBD2 (6 bases). CDR1 and CDR2 from the germline V gene are MNHNY and SVGAGI (reference sequence). V gave up 2 bases and J gave up 4 bases, with 12 bases separating them. The CDR3 runs 14 residues. CDR3 DNA: TGTGCCAGCAGTTACGTGGGAGGCGGTTACGAGCAGTACTTC. Protein sequence: CASSYVGGGYEQYF.

This clone was found once. The chain joins TRBV27 to TRBJ1-2; 7 bases are a match to TRBD1. J was trimmed by 4 bases and V by 3 bases; bases with no gene match: 11. Germline CDR1 is MNHEY and CDR2 is SMNVEV (reference sequence). The CDR3 has 16 amino acids. CDR3 DNA sequence: TGTGCCAGCAGTTTTGGCCCGGGACAGACCTCCTATGGCTACACCTTC. Its protein is CASSFGPGQTSYGYTF.

This chain links TRBV2 with TRBJ2-7, with TRBD2 identical over 10 bases. The ends lost 0 bases at V and 7 bases at J; junction bases unmatched: 6. CDR3 length: 15 amino acids. The germline gives CDR1 SNHLY, CDR2 FYNNEI. The CDR3 nucleotides are TGTGCCAGCAGTGAAGCGGCTAGCGGGGGAGATGAGCAGTACTTC. Amino acid sequence: CASSEAASGGDEQYF.

The V and J genes are TRBV27 and TRBJ2-1, with TRBD2 matching 12 bases. This CDR3 spans 15 amino acids. Germline V CDR1 and CDR2: MNHEY, SMNVEV (reference sequence). With V trimmed by 2 bases and J by 6 bases, 2 bases remained unmatched. The CDR3 spells CASSLLAGGGNEQFF. DNA of the CDR3: TGTGCCAGCAGTTTACTAGCGGGGGGGGGCAATGAGCAGTTCTTC.